Shown below are 32 T cell receptor beta chains from a single sample sequenced in a study of blood T cell repertoires in COVID-19 (dated by TCRdb to between 2020 and 2021). The library was obtained by the immunoSEQ multiplex PCR assay. TCRdb re-hosts the immuneACCESS table, in-frame sequences only. Its copies lack some clones; in the studies checked, an unresolved V gene accounts for under half of them, and the cause for the rest is not known. The sample table holds roughly 100,000 clones, of which around 80% were seen once. The top ten clones comprise 19% of the sample. The specimen sequenced was peripheral blood. These receptors all come from a human donor in a cohort sampled during active COVID-19.

The chain couples TRBV7-2 to TRBJ2-7; D perhaps matches TRBD1 (6 bases). V dropped 5 bases and J dropped 2 bases, with 10 bases sitting between them. The CDR3 has 13 amino acids. Germline CDR1 reads SGHTA; CDR2 reads FQGNSA. The CDR3 spells CASSVRQAYEQYF. The CDR3, as DNA: TGTGCCAGCAGCGTAAGACAGGCCTACGAGCAGTACTTC.

The rearrangement joins TRBV6-4 to TRBJ1-1; a weak D match, TRBD1 (5 bases). The CDR3 is 13 amino acids. Germline CDR1 is MRHNA and CDR2 is SNTAGT. The V gene lost 8 bases and the J gene lost 1 base, with 11 bases spanning the gap. The CDR3 loop reads CASGPGGNTEAFF. CDR3 in DNA: TGTGCCAGCGGCCCGGGGGGGAACACTGAAGCTTTCTTT.

This clone was observed once. V is TRBV28 and J is TRBJ2-4; 11 positions agree with TRBD1. CDR1 is MDHEN, CDR2 SYDVKM, per germline. Trimming cost V 3 bases and J 0 bases; bases outside gene matches: 7. The CDR3 extends over 18 amino acids. DNA for the CDR3: TGTGCCAGCAGTTTGGGGACAGGGGGTATTTCAGCCAAAAACATTCAGTACTTC. Its protein is CASSLGTGGISAKNIQYF.

V and J are TRBV7-9 and TRBJ1-2, with TRBD1 identical over 12 bases. From germline, CDR1 is SEHNR and CDR2 FQNEAQ (reference sequence). V was pared by 3 bases and J by 2 bases, with 1 base of the junction left unmatched. The CDR3 is 15 amino acids. CDR3 coding DNA: TGTGCCAGCAGCTTTGGGACAGGGGGCAACTATGGCTACACCTTC. Translating gives CASSFGTGGNYGYTF.

The rearrangement joins TRBV7-2 to TRBJ1-1, with D possibly matching TRBD1 (6 bases). The CDR3 runs to 14 residues. Per the germline V gene, CDR1 is SGHTA and CDR2 is FQGNSA. V was trimmed by 3 bases and J by 4 bases, leaving 12 bases between them. This chain's CDR3 is CASSFQGRITEAFF. Here the CDR3 DNA reads TGTGCCAGCAGCTTTCAGGGGAGAATCACTGAAGCTTTCTTT.

The rearrangement joins TRBV3-1 (or the pseudogene TRBV3-2) to TRBJ2-7, with D maybe TRBD1 (5 bases). Per the germline V gene, CDR1 is LGHDT and CDR2 is YNNKEL (reference sequence). The CDR3 has 13 amino acids. V lost 5 bases, J lost 8 bases, and 16 bases lay in between. The CDR3 DNA follows: TGTGCCAGCAGCTCTAAGGGGAAGGTACAGCAGTACTTC. Protein sequence: CASSSKGKVQQYF.

This chain links TRBV12-5 with TRBJ2-7; tentative D call: TRBD1 (7 bases). The CDR3 extends over 14 amino acids. The V end lost 5 bases, the J end lost 5 bases, and 16 bases lay between the germline ends. Germline V CDR1 and CDR2: LGHNT, FRNRAP. The chain's CDR3 is CASGTGGQTDEQYF. DNA of the CDR3: TGTGCTAGTGGTACCGGGGGACAGACAGACGAGCAGTACTTC. The full variable domain, completed using reference TRBV12-5 and TRBJ2-7, is DARVTQTPRHKVTEMGQEVTMRCQPILGHNTVFWYRQTMMQGLELLAYFRNRAPLDDSGMPKDRFSAEMPDATLATLKIQPSEPRDSAVYFCASGTGGQTDEQYFGPGTRLTVT.

The genes are TRBV7-6 and TRBJ2-6, with D possibly being TRBD1 (5 bases). Trimming removed 5 bases from V and 1 base from J, with 9 bases in between. The CDR3 spans 15 residues. Germline V gene sequence: CDR1 SGHVS, CDR2 FNYEAQ. CDR3 in DNA: TGTGCCAGCAGCCAGACAGTATCTGGGGCCAACGTCCTGACTTTC. It translates to CASSQTVSGANVLTF.

This clone was counted a single time. The chain links TRBV7-9 to TRBJ2-7; 7 nucleotides line up with TRBD2. Per the germline V gene, CDR1 is SEHNR and CDR2 is FQNEAQ (reference sequence). Trimming at V came to 6 bases and at J to 2 bases, leaving 7 bases not matched to a gene. This CDR3 is 14 amino acids long. The CDR3 spells CASRSTSATYEQYF. The CDR3 nucleotides are TGTGCCAGCAGATCCACTAGCGCAACCTACGAGCAGTACTTC.

This clone has a handful of counts. This chain uses TRBV19 with TRBJ1-3; no definite D call. This CDR3 contains 16 residues. Per the germline V gene, CDR1 is LNHDA and CDR2 is SQIVND (reference sequence). V was pared by 10 bases and J by 2 bases, with 21 bases between. The CDR3 protein is CATQGGVTGPGNTIYF. CDR3 DNA sequence: TGTGCCACTCAAGGAGGAGTCACGGGTCCTGGAAACACCATATATTTT. The variable domain in full, with the rest retrieved from reference TRBV19 and TRBJ1-3, is DGGITQSPKYLFRKEGQNVTLSCEQNLNHDAMYWYRQDPGQGLRLIYYSQIVNDFQKGDIAEGYSVSREKKESFPLTVTSAQKNPTAFYLCATQGGVTGPGNTIYFGEGSWLTVV.

This clone was counted only a few times. The junction does not match germline at one end; this may be a read error. The V and J genes are TRBV5-1 and TRBJ2-7; D possibly corresponds to TRBD2 (5 bases). The CDR3 covers 9 residues. In germline, CDR1 is SGHRS, CDR2 YFSETQ. The CDR3 sequence is CASTRTGGF. CDR3 DNA sequence: TGCGCCAGCACCAGGACTGGAGGCTTC.

The chain couples TRBV7-9 to TRBJ2-7; TRBD2 aligns across 7 bases. The CDR3 length is 14 residues. Germline V gives CDR1 SEHNR, CDR2 FQNEAQ (reference sequence). Trimming took 5 bases from V and 7 from J; bases not matched to a gene: 11. CDR3: CASSLRELASEQYF. CDR3 sequence (DNA): TGTGCCAGCAGCCTCCGGGAACTAGCGAGTGAGCAGTACTTC.

As DNA, the CDR3 is TGTGCCAGCAGCCAAAACCCCAGCGGCCTGAACACTGAAGCTTTCTTT. Residues: CASSQNPSGLNTEAFF. This chain links TRBV4-2 with TRBJ1-1; D is unclear. Looked up from germline, CDR1 is LGHNA and CDR2 is YNFKEQ. The CDR3 runs 16 residues. V was clipped by 2 bases and J by 0 bases, with 13 bases between them.

The V gene is TRBV14, the J gene TRBJ1-6; D remains ambiguous. The CDR3 sequence is 13 residues long. Looked up from germline, CDR1 is SGHDN and CDR2 is FVKESK. Trimming cost V 4 bases and J 10 bases, with 11 bases left between them. CDR3 residues: CASSLQAASPLHF. The CDR3 DNA sequence: TGTGCCAGCAGCCTTCAGGCAGCCTCACCCCTCCACTTT.

This chain connects TRBV7-8 to TRBJ1-2, with TRBD1 as a possible D gene (5 bases). The V end was cut by 8 bases, the J end by 5 bases, with 12 bases between. CDR3 length: 12 amino acids. CDR1 is SGHVS and CDR2 is FQNEAQ in the germline V gene. CDR3 amino acids: CASPSRGYGYTF. CDR3 nucleotide sequence: TGTGCCAGCCCCTCTAGGGGTTATGGCTACACCTTC.

The chain has TRBV27 and TRBJ1-1; tentative D call: TRBD1 (5 bases). Germline loops: CDR1 MNHEY, CDR2 SMNVEV (reference sequence). This CDR3 region has 15 residues. Trimming took off 6 bases at V and 0 bases at J, with 14 bases between the two ends. The CDR3 is CASRLRVFMNTEAFF. CDR3 coding DNA: TGTGCCAGCAGGCTCAGGGTGTTTATGAACACTGAAGCTTTCTTT.

The V gene is TRBV25-1, the J gene TRBJ1-2; 10 nucleotides agree with TRBD1. Germline V CDR1 and CDR2: MGHDK, SYGVNS. The CDR3 runs 16 residues. The V gene end was trimmed by 3 bases and the J gene end by 4 bases; junction bases not matched to a gene: 8. CDR3 sequence: CASSDSGTGDTYGYTF. The CDR3 nucleotides read TGTGCCAGCAGTGACTCCGGGACAGGGGACACCTATGGCTACACCTTC.

The V call is TRBV6-4, the J call TRBJ1-1, with D possibly matching TRBD1 (5 bases). This CDR3 has 15 residues. From germline, CDR1 is MRHNA and CDR2 SNTAGT. Trimming pared 3 bases from V and 5 bases from J, leaving 16 bases between. CDR3 coding DNA: TGTGCCAGCAGTGAATTGGTCGGGGGTAGGACTGAAGCTTTCTTT. Amino acid sequence: CASSELVGGRTEAFF.

The rearrangement links TRBV10-2 to TRBJ2-7, with 13 bases that match TRBD2. CDR3 size: 16 residues. V gave up 8 bases and J gave up 2 bases; unmatched junction bases: 9. Germline assignment: CDR1 WSHSY and CDR2 SAAADI. CDR3 nucleotide sequence: TGCGCCAGCTCAAGCTTCACTAGCGGGAGGGCCTACGAGCAGTACTTC. Protein product: CASSSFTSGRAYEQYF.

This chain connects TRBV7-8 to TRBJ2-5; D is ambiguous. V lost 5 bases, J lost 2 bases, and 12 bases lay in between. This CDR3 comprises 14 residues. Looked up from germline, CDR1 is SGHVS and CDR2 is FQNEAQ. The CDR3 coding sequence is TGTGCCAGCAGCCACCGGGTCCTACAAGAGACCCAGTACTTC. Translating gives CASSHRVLQETQYF.

The chain has TRBV4-2 and TRBJ2-3, with 10 bases lining up with TRBD2. Losses at the gene ends were 0 bases for V and 7 bases for J; bases not matched to a gene: 7. Looked up from germline, CDR1 is LGHNA and CDR2 is YNFKEQ. This CDR3 spans 16 amino acids. For the CDR3, the DNA is TGTGCCAGCAGCCAAGATCGAGCGGGAGGGCCAAATACGCAGTATTTT. It specifies CASSQDRAGGPNTQYF.

This sequence joins TRBV14 and TRBJ2-7; TRBD2 aligns across 8 bases. CDR3 size: 14 residues. Germline V gene lookup returns CDR1 SGHDN and CDR2 FVKESK. Trimming removed 6 bases from V and 2 bases from J; junction bases left unmatched: 6. CDR3 sequence reads: CASRPSGGTYEQYF. CDR3 sequence (DNA): TGTGCCAGCAGACCCTCGGGGGGGACCTACGAGCAGTACTTC. Full variable domain (outside the CDR3, taken from reference TRBV14 and TRBJ2-7): EAGVTQFPSHSVIEKGQTVTLRCDPISGHDNLYWYRRVMGKEIKFLLHFVKESKQDESGMPNNRFLAERTGGTYSTLKVQPAELEDSGVYFCASRPSGGTYEQYFGPGTRLTVT.

The J gene is TRBJ1-5, the V gene TRBV19; maybe TRBD1 (5 bases). V was clipped by 3 bases and J by 3 bases, with 12 bases between them. This CDR3 contains 15 residues. Germline V gene data show CDR1 as LNHDA and CDR2 as SQIVND (reference sequence). CDR3 in amino acids: CASSMGGVFNQPQHF. DNA for the CDR3: TGTGCCAGTAGTATGGGAGGGGTTTTCAATCAGCCCCAGCATTTT.

The genes are TRBV2 and TRBJ1-2; weak D call: TRBD1 (6 bases). The V gene lost 3 bases and the J gene lost 0 bases, with 17 bases spanning the gap. Germline V lookup: CDR1 SNHLY, CDR2 FYNNEI. This CDR3 has 17 residues. CDR3 region: CASSDQGRLLSNYGYTF. Here the CDR3 DNA reads TGTGCCAGCAGTGATCAGGGGAGACTTTTGTCTAACTATGGCTACACCTTC.

In its sample, this clone was seen a few times. The genes are TRBV28 and TRBJ1-5; 8 bases match TRBD1. Germline V CDR1 and CDR2: MDHEN, SYDVKM. V was pared by 11 bases and J by 8 bases, with 14 bases of the junction left unmatched. This CDR3 is built from 14 residues. CDR3 region: CAGSSGGSGKPQHF. The CDR3 DNA reads TGTGCCGGCTCCTCAGGGGGCTCCGGCAAGCCCCAGCATTTT.

This chain links TRBV5-1 with TRBJ1-1; weak D call: TRBD1 (6 bases). Germline V gene lookup returns CDR1 SGHRS and CDR2 YFSETQ. The V gene lost 4 bases and the J gene lost 9 bases, with 13 bases spanning the gap. The CDR3 extends over 12 amino acids. CDR3 bases: TGCGCCAGCAGCCCCCCCAGGGGAAAAGCTTTCTTT. It yields the protein CASSPPRGKAFF.

The rearrangement uses TRBV29-1 and TRBJ1-2; D not resolved. V lost 3 bases and J 8 bases, leaving 10 bases between the germline ends. Germline-derived CDR1 and CDR2 are SQVTM and ANQGSEA. The CDR3 is made up of 11 amino acids. In DNA form, the CDR3 reads TGCAGCGTTGATGTGGGCACCGGCTACACCTTC. It codes for CSVDVGTGYTF.

The CDR3 is CASSLIEGGYGYTF. CDR3 nucleotides: TGTGCCAGCAGCTTAATCGAGGGCGGCTATGGCTACACCTTC. The chain employs TRBV7-2 and TRBJ1-2; no firm D call. V lost 2 bases and J 4 bases, leaving 11 bases between the germline ends. CDR3 length equals 14 residues. Germline assignment: CDR1 SGHTA and CDR2 FQGNSA.

This clone came up a few times. The V call is TRBV5-1, the J call TRBJ2-5; D is perhaps TRBD1 (5 bases). Per the germline V gene, CDR1 is SGHRS and CDR2 is YFSETQ. The CDR3 covers 15 residues. Trimming pared 2 bases from V and 1 base from J, leaving 12 bases between. CDR3 DNA sequence: TGCGCCAGCAGCTTCTATGGACAAGCCCAAGAGACCCAGTACTTC. Protein product: CASSFYGQAQETQYF.

This clone came up a few times. The V and J genes are TRBV18 and TRBJ2-7; the match to TRBD1 covers 8 bases. Losses at the gene ends were 4 bases for V and 7 bases for J; bases not matched to a gene: 9. CDR3 length: 14 residues. CDR1 and CDR2 from the germline V gene are KGHSH and LQKENI. The CDR3 spells CASSLRQGLIEQYF. The DNA of the CDR3 is TGTGCCAGCTCACTCCGACAGGGGTTGATTGAGCAGTACTTC.

This clone was recorded many times. This chain links TRBV27 with TRBJ2-3, with 8 bases lining up with TRBD1. The ends lost 6 bases at V and 0 bases at J; junction bases unmatched: 8. Germline V gene data show CDR1 as MNHEY and CDR2 as SMNVEV (reference sequence). The CDR3 loop spans 16 amino acids. The CDR3, as DNA: TGTGCCAGCAGCTTCCAGGGGGCGTATAGCACAGATACGCAGTATTTT. Translated: CASSFQGAYSTDTQYF.

The V call is TRBV25-1, the J call TRBJ1-2, with 7 bases matching TRBD1. The germline CDR1 and CDR2 sequences are MGHDK and SYGVNS. V shed 6 bases and J 8 bases; nucleotides not matched to a gene: 6. The CDR3 loop spans 12 amino acids. The CDR3 sequence: CASSLRGQGYTF. Written as DNA, the CDR3 is TGTGCCAGCAGCCTTAGGGGGCAAGGCTACACCTTC.